Listed below are T cell receptor beta chains from one sample, sequenced in a study of blood T cell repertoires in COVID-19. Repertoires were generated with immunoSEQ multiplex PCR, while TCRdb's copy carries only in-frame clones and drops some. This sample has 400,000 to 450,000 clones, with 75% to 90% found just once. Specimen: PBMCs or T cells enriched from blood (not recorded which). The receptors shown here come from a man aged 25-45 years who had recovered from COVID-19. The CDR3 runs from the conserved cysteine through the conserved F or W. The D gene is left open where the match is weak. Size is stated for part of the rows, as once, few or many counts, or as a class when the clone is expanded.

length	size	D	V	J	CDR3	DNA
13	.	.	TRBV18	TRBJ1-2	CASSPFSGGGYTF	TGTGCCAGCTCACCCTTCAGCGGGGGCGGCTACACCTTC
14	.	.	TRBV27	TRBJ1-6	CASSFSFSGSPLHF	TGTGCCAGCAGTTTCAGTTTCAGTGGCTCACCCCTCCACTTT
16	once	TRBD1	TRBV24-1	TRBJ2-1	CATSSFSRTGANEQFF	TGTGCCACCAGTTCCTTTTCCAGGACAGGGGCGAATGAGCAGTTCTTC
13	.	.	TRBV29-1	TRBJ1-2	CSVEDVGLSGYTF	TGCAGCGTTGAGGACGTAGGACTCTCTGGCTACACCTTC
15	.	TRBD2	TRBV19	TRBJ2-2	CASSIVLAGAGELFF	TGTGCCAGTAGTATAGTGCTAGCGGGAGCCGGGGAGCTGTTTTTT
14	.	TRBD1	TRBV6-4	TRBJ1-2	CASSPGQHNYGYTF	TGTGCCAGCAGCCCGGGACAGCATAACTATGGCTACACCTTC
13	.	.	TRBV30	TRBJ2-5	CAWGGDFQETQYF	TGTGCCTGGGGCGGGGACTTCCAAGAGACCCAGTACTTC
14	.	TRBD1	TRBV3-1/TRBV3-2	TRBJ1-1	CASSQYRGDTEAFF	TGTGCCAGCAGCCAATACAGGGGGGACACTGAAGCTTTCTTT
16	.	TRBD1	TRBV28	TRBJ2-5	CASSLMTGGALETQYF	TGTGCCAGCAGTTTAATGACAGGGGGCGCGTTGGAGACCCAGTACTTC
15	once	.	TRBV5-1	TRBJ2-5	CASSAGTEPRETQYF	TGCGCCAGCAGCGCGGGGACAGAGCCAAGGGAGACCCAGTACTTC
14	.	.	TRBV11-2	TRBJ1-1	CASSREVENTEAFF	TGTGCCAGCAGCCGCGAGGTGGAGAACACTGAAGCTTTCTTT
14	.	.	TRBV30	TRBJ2-7	CAWSSRISSYEQYF	TGTGCCTGGAGTTCGAGGATTAGCTCCTACGAGCAGTACTTC
16	.	TRBD2	TRBV30	TRBJ2-1	CAWSGGGRYSYNEQFF	TGTGCCTGGAGTGGGGGCGGGAGGTACTCCTACAATGAGCAGTTCTTC
15	.	TRBD2	TRBV24-1	TRBJ2-5	CATGGTSGSPETQYF	TGTGCCACCGGAGGGACTAGCGGGAGTCCCGAGACCCAGTACTTC
13	.	TRBD1	TRBV12-3/TRBV12-4	TRBJ2-7	CASSWTGGSEQYF	TGTGCCAGCTCTTGGACAGGGGGCTCCGAGCAGTACTTC
15	.	.	TRBV19	TRBJ1-4	CASSVGQGINEKLFF	TGTGCCAGTAGTGTCGGGCAGGGTATAAATGAAAAACTGTTTTTT
16	.	TRBD1	TRBV7-9	TRBJ1-2	CASSRSTGPSNYGYTF	TGTGCCAGCAGCCGATCGACAGGGCCCTCTAACTATGGCTACACCTTC
20	.	.	TRBV21-1	TRBJ2-2	CASHGGPRLAGGSNTGELFF	TGTGCCAGCCACGGGGGCCCCCGACTAGCGGGAGGTTCGAACACCGGGGAGCTGTTTTTT
14	once	TRBD1	TRBV7-9	TRBJ2-7	CASSPPGQKYEQYF	TGTGCCAGCAGCCCACCGGGACAGAAATACGAGCAGTACTTC
15	few	.	TRBV7-9	TRBJ1-4	CASSRVSETNEKLFF	TGTGCCAGCAGCCGGGTATCCGAAACTAATGAAAAACTGTTTTTT
15	.	.	TRBV7-9	TRBJ1-3	CASSLVGSAGNTIYF	TGTGCCAGCAGCTTGGTTGGCAGTGCTGGAAACACCATATATTTT
16	.	TRBD1	TRBV28	TRBJ2-7	CASSLLHGQGLSEQYF	TGTGCCAGCAGTTTACTCCACGGACAGGGACTCAGTGAGCAGTACTTC
16	once	.	TRBV11-2	TRBJ2-2	CASSENRVSDTGELFF	TGTGCCAGCAGCGAGAACAGGGTTTCGGACACCGGGGAGCTGTTTTTT
15	.	TRBD1	TRBV7-3	TRBJ2-1	CASSSDRGSYNEQFF	TGTGCCAGCAGCTCGGACAGGGGGTCCTACAATGAGCAGTTCTTC
14	.	TRBD2	TRBV19	TRBJ2-7	CASSTGTSGRGQYF	TGTGCCAGTAGTACTGGGACTAGCGGGAGAGGGCAGTACTTC
12	.	TRBD1	TRBV29-1	TRBJ1-4	CSVRQGNEKLFF	TGCAGCGTGAGACAGGGGAACGAAAAACTGTTTTTT
12	.	.	TRBV2	TRBJ2-7	CASWTGLYEQYF	TGTGCCAGCTGGACGGGATTATACGAGCAGTACTTC
15	.	TRBD2	TRBV11-2	TRBJ2-5	CASSMRAGGGETQYF	TGTGCCAGCAGCATGAGAGCGGGAGGTGGGGAGACCCAGTACTTC
12	.	.	TRBV20-1	TRBJ2-1	CSASPRVAEQFF	TGCAGTGCTAGTCCCAGGGTAGCTGAGCAGTTCTTC
15	.	TRBD1	TRBV6-5	TRBJ2-7	CASSNQRDRGYEQYF	TGTGCCAGCAGTAACCAACGGGACAGGGGCTACGAGCAGTACTTC
13	.	.	TRBV27	TRBJ2-3	CASGAGNTDTQYF	TGTGCCAGCGGGGCAGGAAACACAGATACGCAGTATTTT
13	once	.	TRBV10-2	TRBJ1-3	CASTLRSGNTIYF	TGCGCCAGCACCCTACGTTCTGGAAACACCATATATTTT